This T cell receptor (beta chain) emerged from a study of OX40 agonist ivuxolimab in advanced cancers. Background on the study: Patients got intravenous ivuxolimab at 0.01 to 10 mg/kg every 2 weeks. Three patients had partial responses: one hepatocellular carcinoma, two cutaneous melanoma.

Libraries were prepared by immunoSEQ multiplex PCR; TCRdb keeps only in-frame clonotypes and omits some of them. This table has almost 50,000 clones, 80% to 85% appearing once. Patients with a history of autoimmune disease or on systemic immunosuppression were excluded. Germline CDR1 and CDR2: SGHKS and YYEKEE (reference sequence). Trimming pared 4 bases from V and 4 bases from J, leaving 3 bases between. The CDR3 has 11 amino acids. The rearrangement uses TRBV5-5 and TRBJ2-1; D not resolved. The origin of this receptor is an adult with an advanced solid tumor such as melanoma, head and neck, liver or kidney cancer. This specimen was CD4+ or CD8+ T cells sorted from blood, taken in a trial of the OX40 agonist ivuxolimab. CDR3 in DNA: TGTGCCAGCAGCCGGTACAATGAGCAGTTCTTC. Translating it yields CASSRYNEQFF. The whole variable domain, filled in from reference TRBV5-5 and TRBJ2-1, reads DAGVTQSPTHLIKTRGQQVTLRCSPISGHKSVSWYQQVLGQGPQFIFQYYEKEERGRGNFPDRFSARQFPNYSSELNVNALLLGDSALYLCASSRYNEQFFGPGTRLTVL.